This TCR beta chain was identified in a study of T cells in Graves' hyperthyroidism and ophthalmopathy. Lactation, pregnancy, other autoimmune disease or uncontrolled infection excluded patients. PBMCs stemmed from 10 ml fresh peripheral blood. Points from the study as a whole: Also found in blood were most expanded thyroid clonotypes above 0.001.

Per germline, CDR1 MDHEN and CDR2 SYDVKM. This CDR3 has 14 residues. J was trimmed by 2 bases and V by 6 bases; bases with no gene match: 6. This clonotype has a handful of counts. Antigen specificity is unknown. From RNA transcripts, TCR beta CDR3 regions were amplified. An initial round of RT-PCR targeting the TCR CDR3 relied on the HTBI primer set. TCRdb ran MiXCR on the multiplex PCR reads and lists one entry per CDR3 protein. The repertoire holds about 370,000 distinct CDR3 sequences, with nearly 15% as singletons. The sequenced material came from blood. This clonotype originated in an older woman with Graves' ophthalmopathy. The rearrangement links TRBV28 to TRBJ2-5, with TRBD1 matching over 7 bases. Here the CDR3 DNA reads TGTGCCAGCAGAACTGACAGGGCACAAGAGACCCAGTACTTC. It specifies CASRTDRAQETQYF.